These 21 T cell receptor beta chains originate from one sample sequenced in a study of blood T cell repertoires in COVID-19. Produced via immunoSEQ multiplex PCR; TCRdb's table is partial and in-frame only. The data show a few hundred thousand clones, 90% seen once. The sample consisted of PBMCs or T cells enriched from blood (not recorded which). The receptors originated from a woman under 30 with acute COVID-19.

This chain uses TRBV7-6 with TRBJ2-7; 10 positions match TRBD2. Looked up from germline, CDR1 is SGHVS and CDR2 is FNYEAQ. The CDR3 covers 15 residues. Losses at the gene ends were 5 bases for V and 6 bases for J; bases not matched to a gene: 10. CDR3 amino acids: CASSRSGRDLGEQYF. Written as DNA, the CDR3 is TGTGCCAGCAGCCGGAGCGGGAGGGACCTCGGCGAGCAGTACTTC.

V gene TRBV5-1 combines with J gene TRBJ1-4; the match to TRBD1 covers 7 bases. The CDR3 totals 16 residues. The J segment lost 2 bases and the V segment lost 4 bases, leaving 8 bases of the junction unmatched. Germline assignment: CDR1 SGHRS and CDR2 YFSETQ. CDR3 DNA sequence: TGCGCCAGCAGCCCGACAGGGCGTTCGACTAATGAAAAACTGTTTTTT. Protein product: CASSPTGRSTNEKLFF.

The chain couples TRBV9 to TRBJ2-6, with D perhaps matching TRBD2 (5 bases). Germline-derived CDR1 and CDR2 are SGDLS and YYNGEE. The germline V and J ends were trimmed by 3 bases and 0 bases, with 7 bases remaining between them. This CDR3 has 15 residues. The CDR3 nucleotides are TGTGCCAGCAGCGCCGGGATCTCTGGGGCCAACGTCCTGACTTTC. It specifies CASSAGISGANVLTF.

This chain links TRBV28 with TRBJ1-5; weak D call: TRBD1 (6 bases). Per the germline V gene, CDR1 is MDHEN and CDR2 is SYDVKM. Deletions cut 6 bases from V and 6 bases from J, with 21 bases between. This CDR3 has 16 amino acids. This CDR3 reads CASRANSQGSSQPQHF. The CDR3 coding sequence is TGTGCCAGCAGAGCCAACTCCCAGGGGTCGAGTCAGCCCCAGCATTTT.

The chain has TRBV10-3 and TRBJ1-5; 8 bases are shared with TRBD1. The CDR3 has 13 amino acids. The V gene's germline CDR1 is ENHRY and CDR2 SYGVKD. V trimming: 5 bases; J trimming: 7 bases; junction bases outside the gene matches: 4. CDR3 bases: TGTGCCATCAGTTCAGGGGGCGGGCAGCCCCAGCATTTT. Its translation: CAISSGGGQPQHF.

This clone was detected a few times. The chain combines TRBV30 with TRBJ1-6; 7 bases are shared with TRBD1. V dropped 2 bases and J dropped 14; count of bases not matched to a gene: 6. CDR1 is GTSNPN and CDR2 is SVGIG in the germline V gene (reference sequence). The CDR3 totals 12 residues. The CDR3 DNA reads TGTGCCTGGAGTAACAGGGGCGGAACCCTCCACTTT. Its protein is CAWSNRGGTLHF.

The chain joins TRBV10-3 to TRBJ2-7, with 9 positions matching TRBD2. Unmatched junction bases numbered 4, after V lost 6 bases and J lost 4 bases. The CDR3 is 13 residues long. The germline CDR1 and CDR2 sequences are ENHRY and SYGVKD. The CDR3 nucleotides are TGTGCCATCAGAGTAGCGGGAGAGTACGAGCAGTACTTC. It encodes CAIRVAGEYEQYF.

This chain connects TRBV18 to TRBJ1-5; 9 positions agree with TRBD1. CDR3 length equals 15 residues. Looked up from germline, CDR1 is KGHSH and CDR2 is LQKENI. Germline trimming cut 1 base from V and 4 bases from J; bases unmatched to any gene: 2. The CDR3 is CASSPLQGANQPQHF. Written as DNA, the CDR3 is TGTGCCAGCTCACCACTACAGGGGGCGAATCAGCCCCAGCATTTT.

As concerns this clone: The sample holds other DNA sequences that translate to the same CDR3. The CDR3 reads CASSLGQANYGYTF. CDR3 nucleotides: TGTGCCAGCAGCCTCGGACAGGCCAACTATGGCTACACCTTC. This rearrangement joins TRBV7-9 to TRBJ1-2; 7 nucleotides agree with TRBD1. The germline V gene encodes CDR1 SEHNR and CDR2 FQNEAQ (reference sequence). This CDR3 spans 14 amino acids. V shed 5 bases, J shed 2 bases, and the junction held 5 bases outside the gene matches.

The chain uses TRBV19 and TRBJ2-2, with D perhaps TRBD1 (6 bases). The CDR3 runs 17 residues. V shed 0 bases and J shed 3 bases, with 14 bases lying between them. Germline CDR1 LNHDA, CDR2 SQIVND (reference sequence). The CDR3 reads CASSIEVGRGDTGELFF. The CDR3 bases are TGTGCCAGTAGTATAGAGGTCGGCAGGGGCGACACCGGGGAGCTGTTTTTT.

The chain recombines TRBV7-3 with TRBJ2-7; TRBD2 aligns across 14 bases. With V trimmed by 4 bases and J by 5 bases, 4 bases remained unmatched. The CDR3 length is 15 residues. Germline V gene data show CDR1 as SGHTA and CDR2 as FQGTGA. The CDR3: CASSSGLAGAHEQYF. CDR3 DNA: TGTGCCAGCAGCTCGGGACTAGCGGGAGCTCACGAGCAGTACTTC.

This chain connects TRBV6-5 to TRBJ1-3; D is ambiguous. The CDR3 has 12 residues. Trimming took off 8 bases at V and 4 bases at J, with 9 bases between the two ends. CDR1 MNHEY and CDR2 SVGAGI come from the germline V gene. In DNA form, the CDR3 reads TGTGCCAGCGCAGGCGCCGGAAACACCATATATTTT. This codes for CASAGAGNTIYF.

The rearrangement joins TRBV30 to TRBJ1-5; D is perhaps TRBD1 (5 bases). Germline assignment: CDR1 GTSNPN and CDR2 SVGIG (reference sequence). Trimming took off 5 bases at V and 4 bases at J, with 12 bases between the two ends. The CDR3 consists of 13 residues. The CDR3 region is CAWVQGPNQPQHF. CDR3 in DNA: TGTGCCTGGGTTCAGGGCCCGAATCAGCCCCAGCATTTT.

V usage is TRBV9 and J usage is TRBJ2-7; D perhaps matches TRBD1 (6 bases). V dropped 0 bases and J dropped 5 bases, with 9 bases sitting between them. There are 13 residues in the CDR3. Germline assignment: CDR1 SGDLS and CDR2 YYNGEE. CDR3 nucleotide sequence: TGTGCCAGCAGCGTAGGCAGGGGCGACGAGCAGTACTTC. This codes for CASSVGRGDEQYF.

The V call is TRBV19, the J call TRBJ2-2, with D perhaps TRBD2 (5 bases). Germline CDR1 reads LNHDA; CDR2 reads SQIVND (reference sequence). The CDR3 sequence is 15 residues long. V gave up 5 bases and J gave up 1 base, with 11 bases separating them. The CDR3 sequence: CASSVGVGNTGELFF. The DNA of the CDR3 is TGTGCCAGTAGTGTGGGAGTGGGGAACACCGGGGAGCTGTTTTTT.

The rearrangement links TRBV10-2 to TRBJ1-1, with 8 bases fitting TRBD1. The trim removed 6 bases at V and 1 base at J, leaving 4 bases unmatched. The CDR3 consists of 14 residues. Germline assignment: CDR1 WSHSY and CDR2 SAAADI. CDR3 protein: CASRYDRGNTEAFF. CDR3 nucleotides: TGCGCCAGCAGGTACGACAGGGGGAACACTGAAGCTTTCTTT.

In DNA, the CDR3 is TGTGCCAGCAGCCCACGACAGGGCTATAATTCACCCCTCCACTTT. It specifies CASSPRQGYNSPLHF. The chain recombines TRBV13 with TRBJ1-6; 7 positions match TRBD1. The length of the CDR3 is 15 residues. V trimming: 5 bases; J trimming: 3 bases; junction bases outside the gene matches: 4. Germline-derived CDR1 and CDR2 are PRHDT and FYEKMQ (reference sequence).

The chain links TRBV6-5 to TRBJ1-2; D perhaps matches TRBD1 (5 bases). Germline assignment: CDR1 MNHEY and CDR2 SVGAGI. Trimming removed 2 bases at V and 3 bases at J, with 13 bases between. This CDR3 spans 15 amino acids. The CDR3 coding sequence is TGTGCCAGCAGTTACGCCGACAGACCTTACTATGGCTACACCTTC. Amino acids: CASSYADRPYYGYTF.

The chain couples TRBV29-1 to TRBJ2-3, with a weak D call TRBD1 (7 bases). The germline V gene encodes CDR1 SQVTM and CDR2 ANQGSEA. V lost 2 bases to trimming and J lost 2 bases, with 14 bases between them. This CDR3 has 15 residues. The CDR3 reads CSVESSRGDTDTQYF. The CDR3, as DNA: TGCAGCGTTGAATCCAGCAGGGGGGACACAGATACGCAGTATTTT.

The chain employs TRBV29-1 and TRBJ2-1, with TRBD1 identical over 9 bases. This CDR3 contains 13 residues. The trim removed 5 bases at V and 16 bases at J, leaving 15 bases unmatched. Germline V gene sequence: CDR1 SQVTM, CDR2 ANQGSEA. CDR3 nucleotides: TGCAGCGTTTTTTCTATAGGACAGGGGCCCTTATTCTTC. Protein: CSVFSIGQGPLFF.

This clone appeared a single time. In nucleotides, the CDR3 is TGTGCCACCAGTGATGCCCGGGACTTGAACAATGAGCAGTTCTTC. It yields the protein CATSDARDLNNEQFF. The chain recombines TRBV24-1 with TRBJ2-1; D may be TRBD2 (6 bases). Germline values: CDR1 KGHDR, CDR2 SFDVKD. The CDR3 has 15 residues. The germline V and J ends were trimmed by 3 bases and 5 bases, with 13 bases remaining between them.